Listed here is a single TCR beta chain. Clones were read by immunoSEQ multiplex PCR, and TCRdb kept only the in-frame ones, dropping some. There are more than 55,000 clones in the sample; about 91% occur only once, and around 1.8% lies in the top ten. This CDR3 has 14 amino acids. J was trimmed by 1 base and V by 3 bases; bases with no gene match: 3. The germline V gene encodes CDR1 SGDLS and CDR2 YYNGEE. The data were obtained in a study of T cell changes during pregnancy in multiple sclerosis. The V call is TRBV9, the J call TRBJ2-5; TRBD1 aligns across 7 bases. The clonotype was recovered from a female donor with multiple sclerosis, enrolled in a pregnancy study. The specimen comprised peripheral blood, sampled after pregnancy. This CDR3 reads CASSAWDSQETQYF. CDR3 bases: TGTGCCAGCAGCGCCTGGGACAGCCAAGAGACCCAGTACTTC.